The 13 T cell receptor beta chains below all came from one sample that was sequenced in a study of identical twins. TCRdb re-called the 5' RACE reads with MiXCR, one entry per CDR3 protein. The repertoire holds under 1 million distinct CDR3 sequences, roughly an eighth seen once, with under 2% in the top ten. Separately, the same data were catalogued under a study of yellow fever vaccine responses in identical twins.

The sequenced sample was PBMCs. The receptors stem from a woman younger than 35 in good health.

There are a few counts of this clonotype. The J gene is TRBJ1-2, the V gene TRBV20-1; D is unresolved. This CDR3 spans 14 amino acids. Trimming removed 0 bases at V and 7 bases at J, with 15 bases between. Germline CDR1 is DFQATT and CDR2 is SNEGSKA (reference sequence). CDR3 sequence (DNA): TGCAGTGCTAGAGATAAAGGTCCCCTAACTGGCTACACCTTC. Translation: CSARDKGPLTGYTF.

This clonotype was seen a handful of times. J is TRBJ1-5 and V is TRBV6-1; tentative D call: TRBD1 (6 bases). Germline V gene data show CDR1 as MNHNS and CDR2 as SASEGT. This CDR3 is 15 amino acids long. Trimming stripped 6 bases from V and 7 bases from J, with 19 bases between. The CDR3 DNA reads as TGTGCCAGCAGAAAGACAGGACTCTTCAACCAGCCCCAGCATTTT. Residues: CASRKTGLFNQPQHF.

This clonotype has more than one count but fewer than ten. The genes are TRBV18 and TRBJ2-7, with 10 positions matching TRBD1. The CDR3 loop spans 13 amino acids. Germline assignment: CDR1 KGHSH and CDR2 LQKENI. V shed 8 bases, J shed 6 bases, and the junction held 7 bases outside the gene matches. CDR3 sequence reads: CASARDRGAEQYV. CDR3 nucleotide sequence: TGTGCCAGCGCCCGGGACAGGGGCGCCGAGCAGTACGTC.

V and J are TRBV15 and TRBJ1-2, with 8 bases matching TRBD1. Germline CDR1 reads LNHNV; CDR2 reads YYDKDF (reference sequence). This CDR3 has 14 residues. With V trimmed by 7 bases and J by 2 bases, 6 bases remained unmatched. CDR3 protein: CATTWDRTNYGYTF. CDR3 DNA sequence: TGTGCCACCACCTGGGACAGGACGAACTATGGCTACACCTTC.

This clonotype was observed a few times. The CDR3 is CASRYMVSDIQITGELFF. CDR3 in DNA: TGTGCCAGCCGATATATGGTCAGCGACATACAGATCACCGGGGAGCTGTTTTTT. The gene calls are TRBV2 and TRBJ2-2; no definite D call. V was pared by 8 bases and J by 4 bases, with 26 bases between. Germline values: CDR1 SNHLY, CDR2 FYNNEI. This CDR3 is built from 18 residues.

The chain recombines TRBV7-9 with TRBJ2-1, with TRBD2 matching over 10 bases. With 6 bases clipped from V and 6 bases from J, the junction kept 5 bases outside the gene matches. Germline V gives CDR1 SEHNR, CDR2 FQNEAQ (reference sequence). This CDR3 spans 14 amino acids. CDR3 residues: CASSPSGSLNEQFF. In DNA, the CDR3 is TGTGCCAGCAGTCCTAGCGGGAGTCTCAATGAGCAGTTCTTC.

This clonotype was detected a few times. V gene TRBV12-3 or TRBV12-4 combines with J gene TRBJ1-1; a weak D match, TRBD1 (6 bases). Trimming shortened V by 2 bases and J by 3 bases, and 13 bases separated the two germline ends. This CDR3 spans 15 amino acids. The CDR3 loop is CASSLSLWTDTEAFF. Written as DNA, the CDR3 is TGTGCCAGCAGTTTATCGCTTTGGACAGACACTGAAGCTTTCTTT.

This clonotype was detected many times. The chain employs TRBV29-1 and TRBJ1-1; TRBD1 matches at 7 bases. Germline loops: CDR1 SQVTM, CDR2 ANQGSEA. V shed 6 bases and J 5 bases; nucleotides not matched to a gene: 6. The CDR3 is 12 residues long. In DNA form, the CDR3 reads TGCAGCGTCGACAGGGTAGAGACTGAAGCTTTCTTT. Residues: CSVDRVETEAFF.

This chain's CDR3 is CASSLTQGLVGTEAFF. CDR3 coding DNA: TGTGCCAGCAGCTTAACTCAGGGGTTGGTGGGCACTGAAGCTTTCTTT. The chain joins TRBV7-6 to TRBJ1-1; weak D call: TRBD1 (6 bases). Deletions cut 2 bases from V and 4 bases from J, with 17 bases between. Germline lookup yields CDR1 SGHVS and CDR2 FNYEAQ. There are 16 residues in the CDR3. The variable domain in full, completed from reference TRBV7-6 and TRBJ1-1, reads GAGVSQSPRYKVTKRGQDVALRCDPISGHVSLYWYRQALGQGPEFLTYFNYEAQQDKSGLPNDRFSAERPEGSISTLTIQRTEQRDSAMYRCASSLTQGLVGTEAFFGQGTRLTVV.

The CDR3 sequence is CASSQGFPGGAGETQYF. The CDR3 nucleotides are TGTGCCAGCAGCCAAGGATTCCCGGGGGGGGCCGGGGAGACCCAGTACTTC. The V and J genes are TRBV4-2 and TRBJ2-5, with 8 bases lining up with TRBD2. After removal of 1 base from V and 5 bases from J, the junction contained 12 bases not matched to a gene. This CDR3 has 17 amino acids. Germline assignment: CDR1 LGHNA and CDR2 YNFKEQ.

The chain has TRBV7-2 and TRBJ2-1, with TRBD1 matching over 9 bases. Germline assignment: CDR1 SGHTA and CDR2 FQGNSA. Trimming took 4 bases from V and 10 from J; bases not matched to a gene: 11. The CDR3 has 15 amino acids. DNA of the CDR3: TGTGCCAGCAGCTATACCGGGACAGGGAAGGGGGAGCAGTTCTTC. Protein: CASSYTGTGKGEQFF.

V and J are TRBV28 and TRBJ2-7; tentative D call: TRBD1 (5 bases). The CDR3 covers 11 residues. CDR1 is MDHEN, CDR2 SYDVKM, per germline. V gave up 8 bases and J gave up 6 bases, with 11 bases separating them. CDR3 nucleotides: TGTGCCAGCGGCAGGGAAAGCGAGCAGTACTTC. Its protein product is CASGRESEQYF.

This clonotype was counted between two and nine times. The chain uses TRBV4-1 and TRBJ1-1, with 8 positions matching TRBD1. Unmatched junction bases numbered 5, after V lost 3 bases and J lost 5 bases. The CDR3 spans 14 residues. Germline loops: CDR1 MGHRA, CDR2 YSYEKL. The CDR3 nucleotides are TGCGCCAGCAGCCAGGAAGGACAGGGAACTGAAGCTTTCTTT. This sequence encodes CASSQEGQGTEAFF.